Listed here are 16 T cell receptor beta chains from one sample, sequenced in a study of regulatory T cells in long-lasting Graves disease. The sample's time point: newly diagnosed GD, antithyroid drugs for less than 3 months. Preparation of the TCR library used RNA extracted from PBMCs. Library construction for TCR beta used iRepertoire HTBI primers and Arm-PCR of CDR3 regions. MiXCR was run by TCRdb on the multiplex PCR reads, yielding one entry per CDR3 protein. This sample has 600,000 to 650,000 distinct CDR3 sequences; 16% occur once, and the top ten carry about 20%. This sample also appeared in a second study, on T cells in Graves' hyperthyroidism and ophthalmopathy.

Sequenced here: peripheral blood mononuclear cells (PBMCs), sampled at new diagnosis, from a patient treated with antithyroid drugs. These receptors were collected from a woman in her twenties or thirties with Graves disease.

This clonotype was seen at least ten times. The V gene is TRBV6-2 or TRBV6-3, the J gene TRBJ1-2; the match to TRBD1 covers 7 bases. The CDR3 runs 15 residues. The ends lost 0 bases at V and 4 bases at J; junction bases unmatched: 5. Germline assignment: CDR1 MNHEY and CDR2 SVGEGT. This CDR3 is CASSYSGTVIYGYTF. The CDR3 nucleotides are TGTGCCAGCAGTTACTCGGGGACAGTGATCTATGGCTACACCTTC.

V gene TRBV18 combines with J gene TRBJ2-7, with 8 bases that match TRBD2. This CDR3 contains 16 residues. The germline V gene has CDR1 KGHSH and CDR2 LQKENI. Unmatched junction bases numbered 7, after V lost 0 bases and J lost 3 bases. This CDR3 is CASSPPMGTSGYEQYF. The DNA of the CDR3 is TGTGCCAGCTCACCACCGATGGGTACTAGCGGCTACGAGCAGTACTTC.

The table lists this clonotype with a few counts. The chain is built from TRBV28 and TRBJ1-5; 7 bases agree with TRBD1. Germline V CDR1 and CDR2: MDHEN, SYDVKM. The CDR3 spans 16 residues. Losses at the gene ends were 3 bases for V and 7 bases for J; bases not matched to a gene: 12. The CDR3 region has the DNA TGTGCCAGCAGTTTGACCCCGGGCAGGGGGGACCAGCCCCAGCATTTT. Protein product: CASSLTPGRGDQPQHF.

The V and J genes are TRBV13 and TRBJ2-3, with a possible D match to TRBD1 (6 bases). Between the trimmed V and J ends, which lost 5 bases and 2 bases, there was a span of 14 bases. The CDR3 has 15 amino acids. Germline V gene data show CDR1 as PRHDT and CDR2 as FYEKMQ (reference sequence). CDR3 bases: TGTGCCAGCAGCCCTATTACAGGGTTCACAGATACGCAGTATTTT. It yields the protein CASSPITGFTDTQYF.

The chain recombines TRBV7-9 with TRBJ1-5; a weak D match, TRBD1 (6 bases). Trimming stripped 5 bases from V and 3 bases from J, with 14 bases between. The V gene's germline CDR1 is SEHNR and CDR2 FQNEAQ (reference sequence). CDR3 size: 15 residues. CDR3: CASSEPGHNNQPQHF. DNA for the CDR3: TGTGCCAGCAGCGAACCGGGACATAACAATCAGCCCCAGCATTTT.

CDR3 sequence (DNA): TGTGCCAGCAGTTTATTCGGGGTGACAGGGGTCGGGCAGCCCCAGCATTTT. Its translation: CASSLFGVTGVGQPQHF. This chain connects TRBV27 to TRBJ1-5, with 8 bases fitting TRBD1. The CDR3 has 17 residues. V shed 1 base, J shed 7 bases, and the junction held 12 bases outside the gene matches. Per the germline V gene, CDR1 is MNHEY and CDR2 is SMNVEV (reference sequence).

V and J are TRBV3-1 and TRBJ2-3, with D hard to call. The CDR3 runs 14 residues. From germline, CDR1 is LGHDT and CDR2 YNNKEL (reference sequence). V was pared by 4 bases and J by 6 bases, with 14 bases between. The CDR3: CASSLPGLGDTQYF. The CDR3 coding sequence is TGTGCCAGCAGCCTCCCCGGGCTCGGGGATACGCAGTATTTT.

There are a few counts of this clonotype. The genes are TRBV3-1 and TRBJ1-1, with TRBD1 as a possible D gene (5 bases). Germline V lookup: CDR1 LGHDT, CDR2 YNNKEL (reference sequence). The CDR3 contains 16 residues. Trimming stripped 1 base from V and 0 bases from J, with 12 bases between. For the CDR3, the DNA is TGTGCCAGCAGCCAAGTTTGGGGGAAAATGAACACTGAAGCTTTCTTT. Encoded protein: CASSQVWGKMNTEAFF.

This clonotype appeared a few times. V and J are TRBV20-1 and TRBJ2-7, with 12 bases that match TRBD2. CDR1 is DFQATT, CDR2 SNEGSKA, per germline (reference sequence). The CDR3 is 15 residues long. V lost 0 bases to trimming and J lost 2 bases; unmatched junction nucleotides: 2. The CDR3 region is CSARETSGRAYEQYF. CDR3 sequence (DNA): TGCAGTGCTAGAGAGACTAGCGGGAGAGCCTACGAGCAGTACTTC.

This clonotype was detected a few times. The chain is built from TRBV19 and TRBJ2-3; no reliable D call. The length of the CDR3 is 12 residues. The germline V and J ends were trimmed by 7 bases and 2 bases, with 7 bases remaining between them. The germline V gene encodes CDR1 LNHDA and CDR2 SQIVND (reference sequence). CDR3 residues: CASNDNTDTQYF. Written as DNA, the CDR3 is TGTGCCAGTAACGACAACACAGATACGCAGTATTTT.

This clonotype occurred a few times. The chain is built from TRBV20-1 and TRBJ2-3; 9 nucleotides match TRBD2. V lost 6 bases to trimming and J lost 0 bases; unmatched junction nucleotides: 13. CDR1 DFQATT and CDR2 SNEGSKA come from the germline V gene (reference sequence). The CDR3 has 17 amino acids. DNA of the CDR3: TGCAGTGCCCGACTCCCGCATAGCGGGGGTAGCACAGATACGCAGTATTTT. Translating gives CSARLPHSGGSTDTQYF.

This clonotype was seen at least ten times. The chain uses TRBV7-3 and TRBJ2-1; 11 nucleotides align to TRBD2. V lost 0 bases to trimming and J lost 10 bases; unmatched junction nucleotides: 8. Germline V gene data show CDR1 as SGHTA and CDR2 as FQGTGA. The CDR3 runs 16 residues. The CDR3 DNA follows: TGTGCCAGCAGCTTAACACGTAGCGGGAGGGCCCGCGAGCAGTTCTTC. Translated: CASSLTRSGRAREQFF.

A few counts support this clonotype. The chain joins TRBV5-1 to TRBJ2-3; TRBD2 matches 12 bases. The V segment lost 1 base and the J segment 1 base; nucleotides outside the gene matches: 7. Germline loops: CDR1 SGHRS, CDR2 YFSETQ. The CDR3 runs to 18 residues. The CDR3 sequence is CASSLRLAGVGGTDTQYF. The CDR3, as DNA: TGCGCCAGCAGCTTGCGACTAGCGGGAGTTGGGGGCACAGATACGCAGTATTTT.

V gene TRBV15 combines with J gene TRBJ2-7; possibly TRBD2 for D (5 bases). Trimming removed 5 bases at V and 4 bases at J, with 12 bases between. The germline V gene encodes CDR1 LNHNV and CDR2 YYDKDF (reference sequence). The length of the CDR3 is 13 residues. The CDR3 loop is CATSLSGGYEQYF. In nucleotides, the CDR3 is TGTGCCACCAGCTTATCAGGCGGGTACGAGCAGTACTTC.

This clonotype was observed at least ten times. The chain recombines TRBV27 with TRBJ2-7; 8 positions match TRBD2. CDR1 MNHEY and CDR2 SMNVEV come from the germline V gene (reference sequence). The CDR3 totals 15 residues. V dropped 7 bases and J dropped 6; count of bases not matched to a gene: 14. CDR3 protein: CASKGLGTRVPEQYF. DNA for the CDR3: TGTGCCAGCAAAGGCCTCGGGACTAGAGTCCCCGAGCAGTACTTC.

There are many counts of this clonotype. This chain uses TRBV6-2 or TRBV6-3 with TRBJ1-1; D is perhaps TRBD1 (5 bases). Germline lookup yields CDR1 MNHEY and CDR2 SVGEGT. CDR3 length: 16 amino acids. V was pared by 5 bases and J by 0 bases, with 16 bases between. CDR3 sequence: CASSPGTGLMNTEAFF. In DNA, the CDR3 is TGTGCCAGCAGTCCGGGGACGGGGCTTATGAACACTGAAGCTTTCTTT.